This entry lists 29 T cell receptor beta chains sequenced from one sample in a study of control samples from healthy donors and cancer patients. Some clones are missing from TCRdb's copy, which holds only in-frame ones; the method was immunoSEQ multiplex PCR. The sample consists of several thousand clones, roughly 81% of them appearing once. The sequencing sample was made of formalin-fixed, paraffin-embedded tissue. The source is a female donor with lung cancer.

V is TRBV28 and J is TRBJ1-6, with a tentative D call TRBD1 (6 bases). CDR3 length: 14 residues. Trimming shortened V by 11 bases and J by 7 bases, and 18 bases separated the two germline ends. Germline V gene sequence: CDR1 MDHEN, CDR2 SYDVKM. The CDR3 coding sequence is TGTGCCGGCCGAGGACAGCAAGTAAATTCACCCCTCCACTTT. Encoded protein: CAGRGQQVNSPLHF.

The chain combines TRBV24-1 with TRBJ1-2; TRBD1 matches at 8 bases. The CDR3 has 16 residues. Germline V gene lookup returns CDR1 KGHDR and CDR2 SFDVKD. J lost 7 bases, V lost 4 bases, and 13 bases had no gene match. The CDR3 nucleotides are TGTGCCACCAGTGAGGGAGGACAGGGCGGGGCGAGTGGCTACACCTTC. Its protein product is CATSEGGQGGASGYTF.

The chain combines TRBV25-1 with TRBJ2-5, with D unresolved. The CDR3 runs to 15 residues. Germline values: CDR1 MGHDK, CDR2 SYGVNS. The V gene lost 6 bases and the J gene lost 5 bases, with 19 bases spanning the gap. The CDR3 is CASSGGDYFYETQYF. In DNA form, the CDR3 reads TGTGCCAGCAGCGGCGGCGATTACTTCTACGAGACCCAGTACTTC.

The chain joins TRBV28 to TRBJ1-6; the D is unclear. Trimming pared 6 bases from V and 0 bases from J, leaving 12 bases between. The length of the CDR3 is 16 residues. The germline CDR1 and CDR2 sequences are MDHEN and SYDVKM. CDR3 in DNA: TGTGCCAGCAGCATACATTCGAGCTCCTATAATTCACCCCTCCACTTT. Translated: CASSIHSSSYNSPLHF.

The gene calls are TRBV5-1 and TRBJ1-2, with unresolved D. The V end was cut by 7 bases, the J end by 8 bases, with 15 bases between. CDR1 SGHRS and CDR2 YFSETQ come from the germline V gene. The CDR3 totals 12 residues. The CDR3 loop reads CASGEGLGGYTF. CDR3 in DNA: TGCGCCAGCGGGGAAGGCTTGGGCGGCTACACCTTC.

In this sample, this clone turned up a few times. The rearrangement links TRBV27 to TRBJ2-1; no definite D call. The CDR3 has 10 amino acids. V gave up 6 bases and J gave up 6 bases, with 3 bases separating them. The germline gives CDR1 MNHEY, CDR2 SMNVEV (reference sequence). The CDR3 sequence is CASRTNEQFF. CDR3 in DNA: TGTGCCAGCAGGACCAATGAGCAGTTCTTC.

V is TRBV2 and J is TRBJ1-2; no reliable D call. The germline V gene encodes CDR1 SNHLY and CDR2 FYNNEI. The CDR3 contains 12 residues. The germline V and J ends were trimmed by 8 bases and 0 bases, with 7 bases remaining between them. The CDR3 DNA follows: TGTGCCAGCGGACTGACTAACTATGGCTACACCTTC. Translation: CASGLTNYGYTF.

This clone was observed a few times. This chain uses TRBV24-1 with TRBJ2-7; unclear D gene. V was pared by 3 bases and J by 5 bases, with 16 bases between. CDR3 length equals 15 residues. Germline V CDR1 and CDR2: KGHDR, SFDVKD. The CDR3 spells CATSDPGSTVDEQYF. In DNA form, the CDR3 reads TGTGCCACCAGTGATCCCGGGTCAACCGTCGACGAGCAGTACTTC.

The chain carries TRBV7-9 and TRBJ2-2; D is possibly TRBD1 (5 bases). V dropped 4 bases and J dropped 4 bases, with 13 bases sitting between them. Germline CDR1 is SEHNR and CDR2 is FQNEAQ (reference sequence). The CDR3 contains 15 residues. CDR3 nucleotide sequence: TGTGCCAGCAGCTCAACGGGCAGGGCCACCGGGGAGCTGTTTTTT. Translation gives CASSSTGRATGELFF.

The rearrangement uses TRBV7-9 and TRBJ2-3; unclear D gene. Germline CDR1 SEHNR, CDR2 FQNEAQ (reference sequence). With 3 bases removed from V and 2 bases from J, the gap between germline ends came to 12 bases. The CDR3 consists of 15 residues. Written as DNA, the CDR3 is TGTGCCAGCAGCTTGGTTCTTCAGATCACAGATACGCAGTATTTT. As protein: CASSLVLQITDTQYF.

CDR3 protein: CASTDSKGRTEAFF. CDR3 in DNA: TGTGCCAGCACCGACAGTAAGGGAAGGACTGAAGCTTTCTTT. This chain links TRBV28 with TRBJ1-1, with D possibly being TRBD1 (5 bases). Germline V CDR1 and CDR2: MDHEN, SYDVKM. This CDR3 is built from 14 residues. Trimming removed 7 bases from V and 5 bases from J, with 17 bases in between.

The rearrangement joins TRBV28 to TRBJ1-2; D ambiguous. Germline loops: CDR1 MDHEN, CDR2 SYDVKM. The V gene lost 10 bases and the J gene lost 1 base, with 16 bases spanning the gap. The CDR3 covers 14 residues. The CDR3 nucleotides are TGTGCCATCAACTCTGGGGTGGGTAACTATGGCTACACCTTC. It yields the protein CAINSGVGNYGYTF.

This clone has only a few counts. V is TRBV7-2 and J is TRBJ1-6; TRBD1 is a possible D gene (5 bases). The CDR3 is made up of 14 amino acids. Per the germline V gene, CDR1 is SGHTA and CDR2 is FQGNSA. The V and J ends lost 3 bases and 8 bases respectively, with 11 bases between them. The CDR3 DNA follows: TGTGCCAGCAGCTTTGTGCAGGGTGATTCACCCCTCCACTTT. This gives the protein CASSFVQGDSPLHF.

This chain uses TRBV28 with TRBJ2-7; D not certain. There are 13 residues in the CDR3. The germline V and J ends were trimmed by 2 bases and 2 bases, with 7 bases remaining between them. Germline V gives CDR1 MDHEN, CDR2 SYDVKM. Here the CDR3 reads CASSLTHPYEQYF. The DNA for the CDR3 is TGTGCCAGCAGTTTAACTCACCCCTACGAGCAGTACTTC.

This chain connects TRBV4-2 to TRBJ2-5; 9 nucleotides match TRBD2. With 5 bases clipped from V and 2 bases from J, the junction kept 6 bases outside the gene matches. Germline CDR1 reads LGHNA; CDR2 reads YNFKEQ. The CDR3 is made up of 15 amino acids. The CDR3 spells CASSMGLAEQETQYF. The CDR3 DNA reads as TGTGCCAGCAGCATGGGACTAGCCGAACAAGAGACCCAGTACTTC.

CDR3 loop: CASSVESGTLGRKLFF. The CDR3 DNA reads TGTGCCAGCAGTGTAGAGTCAGGGACCCTGGGTCGGAAACTGTTTTTT. The chain links TRBV6-1 to TRBJ1-4, with a possible D match to TRBD1 (5 bases). Germline CDR1 MNHNS, CDR2 SASEGT. V was pared by 4 bases and J by 11 bases, with 23 bases between. The CDR3 has 16 amino acids.

The chain joins TRBV7-9 to TRBJ1-6, with a possible D match to TRBD1 (5 bases). Germline loops: CDR1 SEHNR, CDR2 FQNEAQ (reference sequence). The CDR3 is made up of 14 amino acids. V lost 1 base and J lost 7, with 8 bases in between. The CDR3 here is CASSLGGGNSPLHF. The CDR3 nucleotides read TGTGCCAGCAGCTTAGGTGGGGGGAATTCACCCCTCCACTTT.

J is TRBJ1-1 and V is TRBV16; D not certain. There are 13 residues in the CDR3. From germline, CDR1 is KGHSY and CDR2 FQNENV. Trimming took off 0 bases at V and 3 bases at J, with 5 bases between the two ends. CDR3 bases: TGTGCCAGCAGCCAATCGGCGGACACTGAAGCTTTCTTT. Translating gives CASSQSADTEAFF.

This clone has only one observation. The CDR3 DNA sequence: TGTGCCAGCAAAGGAGGGAATTTGGGCCAGCCCCAGCATTTT. Its protein is CASKGGNLGQPQHF. This rearrangement joins TRBV2 to TRBJ1-5; D is uncertain. Looked up from germline, CDR1 is SNHLY and CDR2 is FYNNEI. The CDR3 is 14 amino acids. V was shortened by 7 bases and J by 7 bases, with 17 bases between the two germline ends.

This clone showed up just once. The rearrangement uses TRBV25-1 and TRBJ2-1; 9 bases fit TRBD2. J lost 8 bases, V lost 2 bases, and 7 bases had no gene match. The V gene's germline CDR1 is MGHDK and CDR2 SYGVNS. This CDR3 comprises 15 residues. This CDR3 reads CASSEHSGRSDEQFF. CDR3 coding DNA: TGTGCCAGCAGTGAACACAGCGGGAGGAGCGATGAGCAGTTCTTC.

This chain uses TRBV30 with TRBJ2-4; 10 bases are a match to TRBD2. The CDR3 is 22 residues long. The junction had 23 bases not matched to a gene; V was cut back by 2 bases and J by 1 base. Per the germline V gene, CDR1 is GTSNPN and CDR2 is SVGIG (reference sequence). CDR3 amino acids: CAWSSAASGSWAGVWAKNIQYF. CDR3 in DNA: TGTGCCTGGAGTTCGGCGGCTAGCGGGAGTTGGGCCGGTGTGTGGGCCAAAAACATTCAGTACTTC.

V is TRBV14 and J is TRBJ2-7; possible D gene TRBD2, 6 bases. The CDR3 totals 15 residues. The germline V gene encodes CDR1 SGHDN and CDR2 FVKESK. V lost 5 bases and J 0 bases, leaving 14 bases between the germline ends. CDR3 region: CASSAGLSSSYEQYF. CDR3 bases: TGTGCCAGCAGCGCGGGACTTTCGAGCTCCTACGAGCAGTACTTC.

The chain employs TRBV18 and TRBJ2-5, with TRBD1 as a possible D gene (6 bases). The CDR3 length is 16 residues. CDR1 KGHSH and CDR2 LQKENI come from the germline V gene. Between the trimmed V and J ends, which lost 3 bases and 2 bases, there was a span of 16 bases. The CDR3 spells CASSPPPGTNQETQYF. The CDR3 DNA reads TGTGCCAGCTCACCTCCTCCCGGGACAAATCAAGAGACCCAGTACTTC.

A few counts support this clone. Other DNA variants within this sample encode the same CDR3. The chain carries TRBV7-9 and TRBJ2-1; D uncertain. Deletions cut 0 bases from V and 0 bases from J, with 3 bases between. In germline, CDR1 is SEHNR, CDR2 FQNEAQ (reference sequence). The CDR3 extends over 14 amino acids. DNA of the CDR3: TGTGCCAGCAGCTTAGCTAGCTCCTACAATGAGCAGTTCTTC. The encoded protein is CASSLASSYNEQFF.

This chain joins TRBV6-2 or TRBV6-3 and TRBJ2-1; TRBD1 is a possible D gene (6 bases). Germline CDR1 reads MNHEY; CDR2 reads SVGEGT. Deletions cut 5 bases from V and 0 bases from J, with 11 bases between. This CDR3 comprises 15 residues. The CDR3, as DNA: TGTGCCAGCAGTCCGAACAGGGCCTCCTACAATGAGCAGTTCTTC. The encoded protein is CASSPNRASYNEQFF.

The chain recombines TRBV15 with TRBJ2-3; 9 bases map to TRBD1. The CDR3 sequence is 16 residues long. The germline V gene has CDR1 LNHNV and CDR2 YYDKDF (reference sequence). V was clipped by 0 bases and J by 7 bases; unmatched bases: 8. The CDR3 reads CATSRDLNRGPNTQYF. The CDR3 DNA follows: TGTGCCACCAGCAGAGATCTGAACAGGGGGCCAAATACGCAGTATTTT. The full variable domain, its missing parts supplied by reference TRBV15 and TRBJ2-3, is DAMVIQNPRYQVTQFGKPVTLSCSQTLNHNVMYWYQQKSSQAPKLLFHYYDKDFNNEADTPDNFQSRRPNTSFCFLDIRSPGLGDTAMYLCATSRDLNRGPNTQYFGPGTRLTVL.

The chain links TRBV15 to TRBJ1-5; TRBD1 matches 9 bases. This CDR3 is built from 16 residues. Germline values: CDR1 LNHNV, CDR2 YYDKDF (reference sequence). Losses at the gene ends were 4 bases for V and 4 bases for J; bases not matched to a gene: 8. CDR3 in amino acids: CATSKIQGAGNQPQHF. The CDR3 coding sequence is TGTGCCACCAGCAAAATACAGGGGGCTGGAAATCAGCCCCAGCATTTT.

This chain joins TRBV7-2 and TRBJ2-1, with 7 bases matching TRBD2. CDR3 length equals 14 residues. CDR1 SGHTA and CDR2 FQGNSA come from the germline V gene. V was pared by 6 bases and J by 6 bases, with 8 bases of the junction left unmatched. The CDR3 sequence: CASRGGVSVNEQFF. In DNA, the CDR3 is TGTGCCAGCAGGGGGGGGGTTTCGGTCAATGAGCAGTTCTTC.

The rearrangement uses TRBV12-3 or TRBV12-4 and TRBJ1-2, with TRBD1 matching 9 bases. The CDR3 has 13 residues. V shed 6 bases and J 8 bases; nucleotides not matched to a gene: 7. CDR3 nucleotides: TGTGCCAGCAGACCCGGGACAGGGAGCGGCTACACCTTC. Translation: CASRPGTGSGYTF.